This note documents a single T cell receptor beta chain sequence. What it recognizes is unknown. Germline CDR1 is SGHDT and CDR2 is YYEEEE. V gave up 4 bases and J gave up 4 bases, with 11 bases separating them. The CDR3 is made up of 13 amino acids. The data stem from a study of T cell responses to AZD1222 COVID-19 vaccine. Study conclusions and caveats: Seropositive AZD1222 recipients at baseline numbered only five or six. The study reported that nearly half of spike-specific TCRs target unmutated variant regions. The span of vaccine-associated CD4 TCRs extended across spike, with dominance at 160-218 and 743-854.

Second-dose groups at about 4 or about 12 weeks were pooled. Repertoires were generated with immunoSEQ multiplex PCR, while TCRdb's copy carries only in-frame clones and drops some. Here the sample spans approximately 140,000 clones, about 94% being singletons. The source was peripheral blood, collected 28 days after the second AZD1222 dose. The receptor was derived from an adult who received the AZD1222 COVID-19 vaccine. V usage is TRBV5-6 and J usage is TRBJ1-1; perhaps TRBD1 as D (6 bases). In DNA, the CDR3 is TGTGCCAGCAGCCGAACAGGGTTCACTGAAGCTTTCTTT. This translates into CASSRTGFTEAFF.